This entry concerns a single T cell receptor (beta chain). Its specificity is not known. The V and J ends lost 4 bases and 1 base respectively, with 5 bases between them. The CDR3 is made up of 13 amino acids. CDR1 is LNHDA, CDR2 SQIVND, per germline (reference sequence). The assay was immunoSEQ multiplex PCR, and TCRdb's table has in-frame clones only and misses some. The sample carries around 140,000 clones, about 90% recorded once. These data come from a study of T cell responses to AZD1222 COVID-19 vaccine. The study, taken as a whole, reports: Clonal diversity may have been underestimated in mostly white British donors. Compared with day 0, the breadth and depth of the Spike-specific TCR repertoire rose significantly after two doses of AZD1222.

The J gene is TRBJ2-4, the V gene TRBV19; D is uncertain. This sequence originates from an adult in good health. The sequenced sample was peripheral blood, obtained on day 0 of AZD1222 vaccination. The CDR3: CASSSGAKNIQYF. CDR3 nucleotide sequence: TGTGCCAGTAGTAGTGGGGCCAAAAACATTCAGTACTTC.